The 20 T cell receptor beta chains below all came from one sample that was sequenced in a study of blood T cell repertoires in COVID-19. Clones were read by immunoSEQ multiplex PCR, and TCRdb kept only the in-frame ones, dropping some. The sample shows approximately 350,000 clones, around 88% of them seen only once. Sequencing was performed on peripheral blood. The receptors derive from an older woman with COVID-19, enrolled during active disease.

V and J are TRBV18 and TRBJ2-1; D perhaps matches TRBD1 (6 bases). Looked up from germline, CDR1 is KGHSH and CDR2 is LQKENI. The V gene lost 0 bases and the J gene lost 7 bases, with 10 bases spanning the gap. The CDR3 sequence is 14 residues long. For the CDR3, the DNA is TGTGCCAGCTCACCACCGGCCAGGGGTAATGAGCAGTTCTTC. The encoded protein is CASSPPARGNEQFF.

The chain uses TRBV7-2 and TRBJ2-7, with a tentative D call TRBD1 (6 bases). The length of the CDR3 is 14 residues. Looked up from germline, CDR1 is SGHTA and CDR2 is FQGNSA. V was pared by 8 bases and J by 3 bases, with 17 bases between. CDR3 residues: CASGSGTSNYEQYF. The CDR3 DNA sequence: TGTGCCAGCGGTTCAGGGACATCCAACTACGAGCAGTACTTC.

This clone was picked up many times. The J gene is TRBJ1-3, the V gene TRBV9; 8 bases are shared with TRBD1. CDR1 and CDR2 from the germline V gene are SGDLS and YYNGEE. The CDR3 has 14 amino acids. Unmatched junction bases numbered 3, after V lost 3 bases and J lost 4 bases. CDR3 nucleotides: TGTGCCAGCAGCGGGGGACAGGCAGGAAACACCATATATTTT. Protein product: CASSGGQAGNTIYF. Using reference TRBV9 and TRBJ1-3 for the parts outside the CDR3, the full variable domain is DSGVTQTPKHLITATGQRVTLRCSPRSGDLSVYWYQQSLDQGLQFLIQYYNGEERAKGNILERFSAQQFPDLHSELNLSSLELGDSALYFCASSGGQAGNTIYFGEGSWLTVV.

The CDR3 region is CASSLAQDSKETQYF. CDR3 in DNA: TGTGCCAGCAGCTTAGCCCAGGACAGTAAAGAGACCCAGTACTTC. This rearrangement joins TRBV7-2 to TRBJ2-5; TRBD1 might be the D (6 bases). Per the germline V gene, CDR1 is SGHTA and CDR2 is FQGNSA. V dropped 0 bases and J dropped 3 bases, with 11 bases sitting between them. CDR3 length: 15 residues.

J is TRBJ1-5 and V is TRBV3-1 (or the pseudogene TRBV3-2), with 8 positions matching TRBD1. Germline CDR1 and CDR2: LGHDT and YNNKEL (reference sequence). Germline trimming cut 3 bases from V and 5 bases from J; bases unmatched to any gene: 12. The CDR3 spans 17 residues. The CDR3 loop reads CASSQKWTGSHDQPQHF. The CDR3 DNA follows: TGTGCCAGCAGCCAGAAATGGACAGGGTCTCACGATCAGCCCCAGCATTTT.

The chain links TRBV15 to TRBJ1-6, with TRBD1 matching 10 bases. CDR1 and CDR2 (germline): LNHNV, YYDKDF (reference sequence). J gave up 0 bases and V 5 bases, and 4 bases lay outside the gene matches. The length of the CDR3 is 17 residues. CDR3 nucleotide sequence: TGTGCCACCAGCCGACAGGGGGCAAGCTCCTATAATTCACCCCTCCACTTT. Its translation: CATSRQGASSYNSPLHF.

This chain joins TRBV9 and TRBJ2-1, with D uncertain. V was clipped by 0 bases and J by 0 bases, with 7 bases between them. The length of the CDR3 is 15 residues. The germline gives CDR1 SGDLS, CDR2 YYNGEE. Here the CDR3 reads CASSVGSYSYNEQFF. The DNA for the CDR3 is TGTGCCAGCAGCGTAGGAAGCTACTCCTACAATGAGCAGTTCTTC.

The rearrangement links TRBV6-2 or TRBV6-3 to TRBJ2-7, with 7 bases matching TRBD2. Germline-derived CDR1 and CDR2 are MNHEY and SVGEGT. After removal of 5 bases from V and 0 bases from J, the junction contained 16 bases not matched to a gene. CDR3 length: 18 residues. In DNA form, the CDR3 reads TGTGCCAGCAGTCTGCCCCCTCCTGCAGCGGGGATCTCCTACGAGCAGTACTTC. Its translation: CASSLPPPAAGISYEQYF.

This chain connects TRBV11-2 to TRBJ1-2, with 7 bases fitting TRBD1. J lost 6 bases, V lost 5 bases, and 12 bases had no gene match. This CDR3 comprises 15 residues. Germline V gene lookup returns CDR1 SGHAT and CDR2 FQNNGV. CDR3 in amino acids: CASSPEFAGGDGYTF. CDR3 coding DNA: TGTGCCAGCAGCCCCGAATTCGCAGGGGGAGATGGCTACACCTTC.

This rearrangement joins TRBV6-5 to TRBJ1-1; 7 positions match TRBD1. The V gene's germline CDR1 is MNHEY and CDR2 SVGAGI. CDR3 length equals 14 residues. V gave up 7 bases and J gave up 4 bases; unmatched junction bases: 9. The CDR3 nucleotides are TGTGCCAGCACTAAGGACAGGTTTTCCACTGAAGCTTTCTTT. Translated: CASTKDRFSTEAFF.

This CDR3 reads CASSPLGGVEQYF. The CDR3 DNA reads TGTGCCAGCTCACCCTTAGGGGGGGTCGAGCAGTACTTC. The V and J genes are TRBV18 and TRBJ2-7, with a tentative D call TRBD2 (7 bases). Germline V gene sequence: CDR1 KGHSH, CDR2 LQKENI. The CDR3 length is 13 residues. Trimming cost V 3 bases and J 6 bases, with 12 bases left between them. The whole variable domain, remainder taken from reference TRBV18 and TRBJ2-7, is NAGVMQNPRHLVRRRGQEARLRCSPMKGHSHVYWYRQLPEEGLKFMVYLQKENIIDESGMPKERFSAEFPKEGPSILRIQQVVRGDSAAYFCASSPLGGVEQYFGPGTRLTVT.

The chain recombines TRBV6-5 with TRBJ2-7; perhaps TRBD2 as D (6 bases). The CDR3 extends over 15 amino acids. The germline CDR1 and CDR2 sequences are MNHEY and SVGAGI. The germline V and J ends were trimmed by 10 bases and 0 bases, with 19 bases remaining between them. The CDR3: CATRSGTLSSYEQYF. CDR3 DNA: TGTGCCACCAGATCCGGGACTCTGAGCTCCTACGAGCAGTACTTC.

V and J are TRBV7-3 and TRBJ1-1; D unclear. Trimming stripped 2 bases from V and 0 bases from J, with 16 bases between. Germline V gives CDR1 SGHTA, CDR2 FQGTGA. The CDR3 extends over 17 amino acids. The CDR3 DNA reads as TGTGCCAGCAGCTTATCCCCCCTGGGTAGCATGAACACTGAAGCTTTCTTT. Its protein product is CASSLSPLGSMNTEAFF.

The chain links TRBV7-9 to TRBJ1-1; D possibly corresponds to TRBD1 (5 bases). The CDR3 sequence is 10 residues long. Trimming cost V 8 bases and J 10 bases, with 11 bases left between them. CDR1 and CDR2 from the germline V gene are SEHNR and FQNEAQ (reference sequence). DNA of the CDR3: TGTGCCAGCTCGGATCAGGGAGCTTTCTTT. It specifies CASSDQGAFF.

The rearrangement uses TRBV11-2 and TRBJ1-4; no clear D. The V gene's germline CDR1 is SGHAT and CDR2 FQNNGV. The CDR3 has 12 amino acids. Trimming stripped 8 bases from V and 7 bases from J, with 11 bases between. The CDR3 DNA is TGTGCCAGCCGGGCAGCGGGTGAAAAACTGTTTTTT. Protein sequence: CASRAAGEKLFF.

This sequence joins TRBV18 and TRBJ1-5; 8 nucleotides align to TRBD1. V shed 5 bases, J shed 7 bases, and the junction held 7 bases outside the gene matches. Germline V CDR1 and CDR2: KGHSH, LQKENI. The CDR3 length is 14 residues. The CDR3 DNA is TGTGCCAGCTCAGGGCAGGGGGCGGTCCAGCCCCAGCATTTT. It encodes CASSGQGAVQPQHF.

The CDR3 sequence: CATSDTRQGTDTQYF. CDR3 bases: TGTGCCACCAGTGATACAAGACAGGGGACAGATACGCAGTATTTT. The chain has TRBV24-1 and TRBJ2-3; TRBD1 aligns across 8 bases. Germline V gives CDR1 KGHDR, CDR2 SFDVKD. The trim removed 3 bases at V and 3 bases at J, leaving 4 bases unmatched. CDR3 length equals 15 residues.

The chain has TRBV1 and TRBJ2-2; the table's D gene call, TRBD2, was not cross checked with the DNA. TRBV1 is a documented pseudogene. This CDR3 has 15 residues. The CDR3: CTSSQGQGGTGELFF. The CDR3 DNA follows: TGCACCAGCAGCCAAGGGCAGGGAGGGACCGGGGAGCTGTTTTTT.

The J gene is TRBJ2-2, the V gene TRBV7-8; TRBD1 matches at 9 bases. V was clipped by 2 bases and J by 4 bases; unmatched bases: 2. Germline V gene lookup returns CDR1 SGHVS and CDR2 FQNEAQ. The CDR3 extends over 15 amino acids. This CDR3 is CASSLKTGGTGELFF. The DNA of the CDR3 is TGTGCCAGCAGCTTAAAGACAGGGGGCACCGGGGAGCTGTTTTTT.

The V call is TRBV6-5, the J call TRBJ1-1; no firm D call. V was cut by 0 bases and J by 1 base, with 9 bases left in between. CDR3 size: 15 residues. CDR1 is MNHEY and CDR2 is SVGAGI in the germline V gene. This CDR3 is CASSYSGGSNTEAFF. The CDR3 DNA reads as TGTGCCAGCAGTTACTCTGGAGGATCGAACACTGAAGCTTTCTTT.